Following are 24 T cell receptor beta chains from one sample sequenced in a study of shared clonotypes between healthy human individuals. This table comes from immunoSEQ multiplex PCR, and its TCRdb copy is limited to in-frame clones, with some not included. The table lists 600,000 to 750,000 clones, more than 70% of them singletons. Sequenced: memory CD4+ T cells sorted from blood. Noted subset: CD45RA-negative fraction. The receptors originated from a woman aged 25-40 years in good health.

The V call is TRBV5-1, the J call TRBJ2-7; 9 bases map to TRBD1. The CDR3 totals 14 residues. Trimming at V came to 4 bases and at J to 5 bases, leaving 7 bases not matched to a gene. CDR1 and CDR2 from the germline V gene are SGHRS and YFSETQ. CDR3 residues: CASSGGTGLHEQYF. The CDR3 DNA is TGCGCCAGCAGCGGCGGGACAGGGTTGCACGAGCAGTACTTC.

This clone has a handful of counts. V is TRBV7-2 and J is TRBJ2-7; 9 positions agree with TRBD2. Germline CDR1 is SGHTA and CDR2 is FQGNSA. After removal of 0 bases from V and 3 bases from J, the junction contained 6 bases not matched to a gene. This CDR3 comprises 16 residues. Written as DNA, the CDR3 is TGTGCCAGCAGCTTAGCTGCGACTAGCGGATACTACGAGCAGTACTTC. Its protein product is CASSLAATSGYYEQYF. The whole variable domain, filled in from reference TRBV7-2 and TRBJ2-7, reads GAGVSQSPSNKVTEKGKDVELRCDPISGHTALYWYRQSLGQGLEFLIYFQGNSAPDKSGLPSDRFSAERTGGSVSTLTIQRTQQEDSAVYLCASSLAATSGYYEQYFGPGTRLTVT.

This clone was seen only a few times. V and J are TRBV7-8 and TRBJ1-1; D is undetermined. The germline V and J ends were trimmed by 1 base and 4 bases, with 13 bases remaining between them. The CDR3 spans 15 residues. From germline, CDR1 is SGHVS and CDR2 FQNEAQ. CDR3 sequence reads: CASSLDTGWVTEAFF. DNA of the CDR3: TGTGCCAGCAGCTTAGATACGGGTTGGGTCACTGAAGCTTTCTTT.

The gene calls are TRBV6-5 and TRBJ2-5; tentatively, D is TRBD2 (6 bases). Deletions cut 4 bases from V and 3 bases from J, with 12 bases between. Germline CDR1 reads MNHEY; CDR2 reads SVGAGI. This CDR3 contains 14 residues. The CDR3 sequence is CASSLGLFEETQYF. In DNA form, the CDR3 reads TGTGCCAGCAGTTTGGGACTCTTCGAAGAGACCCAGTACTTC.

Notes on this clone: The same CDR3 arises from other DNA sequences in this sample as well. The chain links TRBV5-5 to TRBJ2-7, with 14 bases aligning to TRBD2. The CDR3 covers 15 residues. V shed 4 bases and J 3 bases; nucleotides not matched to a gene: 3. CDR1 and CDR2 (germline): SGHKS, YYEKEE (reference sequence). CDR3 in amino acids: CASSLGLAGVYEQYF. The CDR3 nucleotides are TGTGCCAGCAGCCTGGGACTAGCGGGAGTCTACGAGCAGTACTTC.

The V gene is TRBV5-1, the J gene TRBJ1-4; D is unclear. Deletions cut 8 bases from V and 0 bases from J, with 8 bases between. This CDR3 comprises 13 residues. Germline CDR1 is SGHRS and CDR2 is YFSETQ. CDR3 bases: TGCGCCAGTGCGCGGGCAACTAATGAAAAACTGTTTTTT. Protein: CASARATNEKLFF. Full variable domain (outside the CDR3, taken from reference TRBV5-1 and TRBJ1-4): KAGVTQTPRYLIKTRGQQVTLSCSPISGHRSVSWYQQTPGQGLQFLFEYFSETQRNKGNFPGRFSGRQFSNSRSEMNVSTLELGDSALYLCASARATNEKLFFGSGTQLSVL.

V gene TRBV10-2 combines with J gene TRBJ2-3; 11 nucleotides line up with TRBD2. The CDR3 covers 14 residues. Trimming at V came to 6 bases and at J to 4 bases, leaving 3 bases not matched to a gene. Germline V CDR1 and CDR2: WSHSY, SAAADI. CDR3 nucleotides: TGCGCCAGCAGCCCTAGCGGGAGGTCAGATACGCAGTATTTT. It encodes CASSPSGRSDTQYF.

This clone was observed a few times. CDR3 sequence reads: CARSRGAAGANVLTF. DNA of the CDR3: TGTGCCAGGTCACGGGGGGCGGCTGGGGCCAACGTCCTGACTTTC. The chain is built from TRBV2 and TRBJ2-6, with a weak D call TRBD2 (7 bases). Germline CDR1 reads SNHLY; CDR2 reads FYNNEI. Trimming took 9 bases from V and 2 from J, leaving 14 bases between them. This CDR3 comprises 15 residues.

V usage is TRBV28 and J usage is TRBJ2-5; unclear D gene. Germline assignment: CDR1 MDHEN and CDR2 SYDVKM. The CDR3 totals 12 residues. The V end was cut by 2 bases, the J end by 3 bases, with 4 bases between. The CDR3 region has the DNA TGTGCCAGCAGTTTAGGCGAAGAGACCCAGTACTTC. Translation gives CASSLGEETQYF.

The chain couples TRBV2 to TRBJ2-7; weak D call: TRBD1 (6 bases). Germline assignment: CDR1 SNHLY and CDR2 FYNNEI. Trimming took 2 bases from V and 2 from J, leaving 10 bases between them. This CDR3 spans 14 amino acids. The CDR3 loop reads CASSEQGQPYEQYF. Written as DNA, the CDR3 is TGTGCCAGCAGTGAACAGGGGCAGCCCTACGAGCAGTACTTC.

The rearrangement uses TRBV19 and TRBJ1-2; 8 bases map to TRBD1. The CDR3 sequence is 13 residues long. V lost 4 bases, J lost 7 bases, and 5 bases stayed unmatched. Looked up from germline, CDR1 is LNHDA and CDR2 is SQIVND (reference sequence). This CDR3 reads CASSTGTGAGYTF. Here the CDR3 DNA reads TGTGCCAGTAGTACAGGGACAGGAGCTGGCTACACCTTC.

This clone was recorded many times. The CDR3: CASSEAGAFF. The CDR3 region has the DNA TGTGCCAGCAGTGAAGCCGGAGCTTTCTTT. This chain joins TRBV2 and TRBJ1-1, with D unclear. The germline V gene has CDR1 SNHLY and CDR2 FYNNEI. Trimming shortened V by 0 bases and J by 10 bases, and 3 bases separated the two germline ends. The length of the CDR3 is 10 residues.

The chain joins TRBV19 to TRBJ1-1; D is possibly TRBD1 (5 bases). With 8 bases removed from V and 6 bases from J, the gap between germline ends came to 19 bases. CDR1 and CDR2 (germline): LNHDA, SQIVND (reference sequence). This CDR3 region has 14 residues. The CDR3 loop reads CASSLTLGVPEAFF. CDR3 DNA sequence: TGTGCCAGTTCTCTTACTTTAGGGGTTCCTGAAGCTTTCTTT.

The chain combines TRBV20-1 with TRBJ2-5; D tentatively fits TRBD1 or TRBD2 (5 bases each). The CDR3 loop spans 11 amino acids. Trimming removed 3 bases at V and 11 bases at J, with 13 bases between. CDR1 is DFQATT and CDR2 is SNEGSKA in the germline V gene (reference sequence). The CDR3, as DNA: TGCAGTGCTAGCTTGGTGGGGGAGCAGTACTTC. Translated, it gives CSASLVGEQYF.

This chain uses TRBV11-2 with TRBJ2-2; perhaps D is TRBD1 or TRBD2 (5 bases each). Trimming left V 8 bases short and J 4 bases short, with 14 bases between. The length of the CDR3 is 14 residues. The germline gives CDR1 SGHAT, CDR2 FQNNGV. The CDR3 loop reads CASSRERTTGELFF. In nucleotides, the CDR3 is TGTGCCAGCTCCAGGGAGCGGACCACCGGGGAGCTGTTTTTT.

This clone was recorded a few times. The rearrangement links TRBV28 to TRBJ1-2; 9 bases match TRBD1. This CDR3 has 15 amino acids. The V gene's germline CDR1 is MDHEN and CDR2 SYDVKM. Trimming took 6 bases from V and 4 from J; bases not matched to a gene: 9. This CDR3 is CASRRYGTGSYGYTF. The CDR3 DNA reads as TGTGCCAGCAGACGATACGGGACAGGGAGCTATGGCTACACCTTC.

This clone was recorded at least ten times. The same CDR3 can be traced to other DNA sequences in this sample. The V call is TRBV7-9, the J call TRBJ2-5; tentatively, D is TRBD2 (5 bases). Germline CDR1 and CDR2: SEHNR and FQNEAQ (reference sequence). The CDR3 sequence is 13 residues long. Trimming left V 3 bases short and J 3 bases short, with 8 bases between. The DNA of the CDR3 is TGTGCCAGCAGCTTCGGAGGTGAAGAGACCCAGTACTTC. It is translated as CASSFGGEETQYF.

The V gene is TRBV28, the J gene TRBJ2-2; D may be TRBD2 (6 bases). Germline V gene data show CDR1 as MDHEN and CDR2 as SYDVKM. Trimming removed 8 bases from V and 1 base from J, with 11 bases in between. CDR3 length: 14 amino acids. The CDR3, as DNA: TGTGCCAGCCTGAAGGGACTGAACACCGGGGAGCTGTTTTTT. Amino acids: CASLKGLNTGELFF.

This chain connects TRBV6-1 to TRBJ1-5; TRBD1 is a possible D gene (5 bases). V was shortened by 3 bases and J by 1 base, with 7 bases between the two germline ends. In germline, CDR1 is MNHNS, CDR2 SASEGT. This CDR3 is built from 14 residues. As DNA, the CDR3 is TGTGCCAGCAGTGACGAGGGGAGCAATCAGCCCCAGCATTTT. This codes for CASSDEGSNQPQHF.

The V and J genes are TRBV11-2 and TRBJ2-5; D is possibly TRBD2 (5 bases). The V gene's germline CDR1 is SGHAT and CDR2 FQNNGV. Between the trimmed V and J ends, which lost 1 base and 7 bases, there was a span of 13 bases. This CDR3 has 14 amino acids. CDR3 sequence reads: CASSLGLRDVTQYF. The DNA of the CDR3 is TGTGCCAGCAGCTTAGGGCTCCGGGATGTGACCCAGTACTTC.

The chain recombines TRBV7-2 with TRBJ2-1, with 11 bases matching TRBD2. The CDR3 has 13 amino acids. Germline V gene data show CDR1 as SGHTA and CDR2 as FQGNSA. Unmatched junction bases numbered 4, after V lost 5 bases and J lost 10 bases. The CDR3 bases are TGTGCCAGCAGCCAAACTAGCGGGGGAGAGCAGTTCTTC. Its protein product is CASSQTSGGEQFF.

This rearrangement joins TRBV5-1 to TRBJ2-2, with 7 bases identical to TRBD2. This CDR3 region has 15 residues. CDR1 SGHRS and CDR2 YFSETQ come from the germline V gene. V dropped 1 base and J dropped 6; count of bases not matched to a gene: 6. CDR3 sequence reads: CASSLLADNAGELFF. The CDR3 region has the DNA TGCGCCAGCAGCTTGCTAGCGGACAACGCCGGGGAGCTGTTTTTT.

The genes are TRBV7-3 and TRBJ2-1, with D maybe TRBD2 (6 bases). Trimming stripped 5 bases from V and 9 bases from J, with 20 bases between. The CDR3 has 15 amino acids. CDR1 and CDR2 (germline): SGHTA, FQGTGA. CDR3 bases: TGTGCCAGCAGCCCCCGAGCGGGTGGCCTGGTTGAGCAGTTCTTC. Encoded protein: CASSPRAGGLVEQFF. Variable domain in full (rest from reference TRBV7-3 and TRBJ2-1): GAGVSQTPSNKVTEKGKYVELRCDPISGHTALYWYRQSLGQGPEFLIYFQGTGAADDSGLPNDRFFAVRPEGSVSTLKIQRTERGDSAVYLCASSPRAGGLVEQFFGPGTRLTVL.

This sequence joins TRBV7-6 and TRBJ2-5; D is tentatively TRBD1 or TRBD2 (6 bases each). The CDR3 has 16 amino acids. CDR1 is SGHVS and CDR2 is FNYEAQ in the germline V gene. Trimming removed 1 base from V and 4 bases from J, with 16 bases in between. CDR3 DNA: TGTGCCAGCAGCTTAGGGGTTAGCGGAGGGGGAGAGACCCAGTACTTC. Amino acids: CASSLGVSGGGETQYF.